This T cell receptor beta chain was captured by sequencing in a study of blood T cell repertoires in COVID-19. Study at large: Researchers got acute and convalescent COVID-19 samples from the United States, Italy and Spain.

Those enrolled in Seattle joined during active infection and were followed longitudinally afterward. The CDR3 covers 14 residues. The germline V gene has CDR1 SGHTA and CDR2 FQGNSA. J was trimmed by 4 bases and V by 3 bases; bases with no gene match: 4. The assay was immunoSEQ multiplex PCR, and TCRdb's table has in-frame clones only and misses some. This table holds approximately 170,000 clones, around four fifths found once. The sequence came from a woman aged 70-85 years with COVID-19, enrolled during active disease. This sequence joins TRBV7-2 and TRBJ1-1; 8 nucleotides line up with TRBD1. Sequenced input: peripheral blood. The CDR3 region has the DNA TGTGCCAGCAGCTTGACAGGGGAGGGCACTGAAGCTTTCTTT. It specifies CASSLTGEGTEAFF. Variable domain in full (rest from reference TRBV7-2 and TRBJ1-1): GAGVSQSPSNKVTEKGKDVELRCDPISGHTALYWYRQSLGQGLEFLIYFQGNSAPDKSGLPSDRFSAERTGGSVSTLTIQRTQQEDSAVYLCASSLTGEGTEAFFGQGTRLTVV.